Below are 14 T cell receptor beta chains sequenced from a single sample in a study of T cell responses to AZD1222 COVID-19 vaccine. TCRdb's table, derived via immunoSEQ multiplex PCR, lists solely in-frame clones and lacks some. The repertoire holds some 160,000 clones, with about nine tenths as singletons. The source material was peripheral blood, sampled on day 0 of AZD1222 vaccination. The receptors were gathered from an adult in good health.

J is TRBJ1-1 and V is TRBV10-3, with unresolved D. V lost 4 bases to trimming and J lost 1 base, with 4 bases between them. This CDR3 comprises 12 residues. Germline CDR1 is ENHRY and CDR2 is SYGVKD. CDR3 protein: CAISASNTEAFF. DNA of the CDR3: TGTGCCATCAGTGCCTCGAACACTGAAGCTTTCTTT.

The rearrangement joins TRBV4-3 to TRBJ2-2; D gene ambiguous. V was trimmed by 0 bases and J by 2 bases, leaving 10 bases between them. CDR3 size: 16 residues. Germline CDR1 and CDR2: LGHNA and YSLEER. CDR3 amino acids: CASSQEPPGNTGELFF. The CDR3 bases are TGCGCCAGCAGCCAAGAACCCCCGGGTAACACCGGGGAGCTGTTTTTT.

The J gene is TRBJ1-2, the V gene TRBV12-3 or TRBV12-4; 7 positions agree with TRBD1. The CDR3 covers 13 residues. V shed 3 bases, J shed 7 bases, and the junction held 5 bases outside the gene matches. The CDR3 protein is CASSFGQGGGYTF. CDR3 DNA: TGTGCCAGCAGTTTTGGGCAGGGGGGTGGCTACACCTTC.

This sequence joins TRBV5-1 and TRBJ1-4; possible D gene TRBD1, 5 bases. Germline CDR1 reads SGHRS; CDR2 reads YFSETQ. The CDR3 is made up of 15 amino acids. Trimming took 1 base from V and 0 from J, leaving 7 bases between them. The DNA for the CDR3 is TGCGCCAGCAGCTTGACAGGTGCAACTAATGAAAAACTGTTTTTT. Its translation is CASSLTGATNEKLFF.

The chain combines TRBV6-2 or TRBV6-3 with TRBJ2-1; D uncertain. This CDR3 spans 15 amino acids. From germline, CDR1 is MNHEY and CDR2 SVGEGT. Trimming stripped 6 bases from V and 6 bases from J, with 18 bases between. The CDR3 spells CASSLLGETGNEQFF. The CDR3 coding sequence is TGTGCCAGCAGCCTACTTGGTGAAACGGGCAATGAGCAGTTCTTC.

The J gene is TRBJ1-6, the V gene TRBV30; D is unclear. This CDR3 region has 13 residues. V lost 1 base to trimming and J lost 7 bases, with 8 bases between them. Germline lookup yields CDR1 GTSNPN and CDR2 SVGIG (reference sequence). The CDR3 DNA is TGTGCCTGGAGTGGGGGAACCAATTCACCCCTCCACTTT. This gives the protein CAWSGGTNSPLHF.

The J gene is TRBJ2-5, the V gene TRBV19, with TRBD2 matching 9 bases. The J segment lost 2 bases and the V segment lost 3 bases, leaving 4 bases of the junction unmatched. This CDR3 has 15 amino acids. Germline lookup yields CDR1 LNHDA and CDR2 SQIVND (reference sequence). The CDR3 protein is CASSIGLAIQETQYF. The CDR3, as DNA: TGTGCCAGTAGTATCGGACTAGCGATACAAGAGACCCAGTACTTC.

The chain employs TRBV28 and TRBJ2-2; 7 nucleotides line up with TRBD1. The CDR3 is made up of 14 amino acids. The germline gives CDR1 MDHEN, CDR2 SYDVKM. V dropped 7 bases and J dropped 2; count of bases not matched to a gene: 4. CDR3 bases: TGTGCCAGCACCGGGACAGTAAACACCGGGGAGCTGTTTTTT. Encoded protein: CASTGTVNTGELFF.

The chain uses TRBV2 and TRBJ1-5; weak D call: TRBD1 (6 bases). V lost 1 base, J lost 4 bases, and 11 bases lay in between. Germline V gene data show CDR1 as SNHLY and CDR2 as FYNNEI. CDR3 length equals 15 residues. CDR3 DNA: TGTGCCAGCAGTGAAGGGGGGGGCGCGAATCAGCCCCAGCATTTT. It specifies CASSEGGGANQPQHF. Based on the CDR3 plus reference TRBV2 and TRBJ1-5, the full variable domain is EPEVTQTPSHQVTQMGQEVILRCVPISNHLYFYWYRQILGQKVEFLVSFYNNEISEKSEIFDDQFSVERPDGSNFTLKIRSTKLEDSAMYFCASSEGGGANQPQHFGDGTRLSIL.

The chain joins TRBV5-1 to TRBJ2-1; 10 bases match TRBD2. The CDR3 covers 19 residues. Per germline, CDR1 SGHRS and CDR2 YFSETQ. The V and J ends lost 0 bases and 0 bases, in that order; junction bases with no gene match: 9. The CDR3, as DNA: TGCGCCAGCAGCTTGGATCCTAGCGGGAGATACGGCTCCTACAATGAGCAGTTCTTC. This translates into CASSLDPSGRYGSYNEQFF.

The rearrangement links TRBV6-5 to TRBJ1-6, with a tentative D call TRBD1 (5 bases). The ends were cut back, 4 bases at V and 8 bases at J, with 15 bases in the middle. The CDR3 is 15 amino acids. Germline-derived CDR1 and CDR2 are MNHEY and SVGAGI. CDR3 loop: CASSFLGARDSPLHF. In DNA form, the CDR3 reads TGTGCCAGCAGTTTCCTTGGGGCGCGGGATTCACCCCTCCACTTT.

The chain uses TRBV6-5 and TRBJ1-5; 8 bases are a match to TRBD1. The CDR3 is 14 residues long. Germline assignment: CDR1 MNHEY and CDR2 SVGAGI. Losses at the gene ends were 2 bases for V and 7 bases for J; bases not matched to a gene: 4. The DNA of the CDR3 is TGTGCCAGCAGTTACGGACAGGGTACACAGCCCCAGCATTTT. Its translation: CASSYGQGTQPQHF.

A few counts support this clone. The CDR3 protein is CASSPQRTTIYGYTF. The CDR3 DNA reads as TGTGCCAGCAGTCCACAGCGGACGACGATCTATGGCTACACCTTC. The V and J genes are TRBV27 and TRBJ1-2; D gene ambiguous. Trimming took 5 bases from V and 4 from J, leaving 17 bases between them. CDR1 and CDR2 from the germline V gene are MNHEY and SMNVEV (reference sequence). This CDR3 has 15 amino acids.

In DNA form, the CDR3 reads TGTGCCAGCAGCTCGGCCGGGACATTCTACGAGCAGTACTTC. It yields the protein CASSSAGTFYEQYF. The rearrangement uses TRBV5-6 and TRBJ2-7; possibly TRBD1 for D (6 bases). The CDR3 sequence is 14 residues long. Germline loops: CDR1 SGHDT, CDR2 YYEEEE. V was pared by 3 bases and J by 3 bases, with 13 bases between.